These 14 T cell receptor beta chains were all obtained from the same sample, sequenced in a study of spatial heterogeneity in lung cancer. Findings and limits, study-wide: Tumor mutation count correlated with how many alpha and beta TCRs expanded intratumorally.

Stated time point: sample taken at primary tumor resection. No cognate antigen is known for these TCRs. TCRdb processed the 5' RACE reads anew with MiXCR; each CDR3 protein has one entry. Here the sample spans some 6,900 distinct CDR3 sequences, about 12% being singletons. The sequencing used lung tumor tissue, collected at surgery. The receptors derive from a male donor with early-stage non-small cell lung cancer.

In its sample, this clonotype was seen many times. This beta chain is off target for a library built for alpha chains, so its abundance means little. This sequence joins TRBV18 and TRBJ2-3; TRBD1 is a possible D gene (5 bases). This CDR3 contains 14 residues. V gave up 0 bases and J gave up 2 bases, with 6 bases separating them. The germline V gene encodes CDR1 KGHSH and CDR2 LQKENI. Written as DNA, the CDR3 is TGTGCCAGCTCACCACCGACAGCCACAGATACGCAGTATTTT. Protein product: CASSPPTATDTQYF.

By frequency in the sample, this clonotype is medium-sized (0.01 to 0.1%). This beta chain came through as a stray read in a library set up for alpha chains, and its size says little. The rearrangement joins TRBV7-2 to TRBJ2-7; TRBD1 agrees at 8 bases. Trimming removed 3 bases from V and 2 bases from J; junction bases left unmatched: 3. The CDR3 extends over 14 amino acids. Germline-derived CDR1 and CDR2 are SGHTA and FQGNSA. The CDR3 sequence is CASSLAGQAYEQYF. In DNA, the CDR3 is TGTGCCAGCAGCTTGGCGGGACAGGCCTACGAGCAGTACTTC.

This clonotype qualifies as medium-sized (0.01 to 0.1%). This beta chain is an off-target read within a library intended for alpha chains, so its frequency means little. The V gene is TRBV2, the J gene TRBJ2-5; D not resolved. Trimming removed 9 bases at V and 4 bases at J, with 12 bases between. The CDR3 has 12 residues. The germline CDR1 and CDR2 sequences are SNHLY and FYNNEI. In DNA form, the CDR3 reads TGTGCCAGGAATGAAATTGGAGAGACCCAGTACTTC. Protein product: CARNEIGETQYF. The entire variable domain, with the rest obtained from reference TRBV2 and TRBJ2-5, is as follows: EPEVTQTPSHQVTQMGQEVILRCVPISNHLYFYWYRQILGQKVEFLVSFYNNEISEKSEIFDDQFSVERPDGSNFTLKIRSTKLEDSAMYFCARNEIGETQYFGPGTRLLVL.

As concerns this clonotype: Found in a library prepared for alpha chains, this beta chain is an off-target read, and its abundance has little meaning. The V and J genes are TRBV27 and TRBJ1-5; possibly TRBD1 for D (6 bases). Between the trimmed V and J ends, which lost 5 bases and 1 base, there was a span of 9 bases. Germline lookup yields CDR1 MNHEY and CDR2 SMNVEV (reference sequence). This CDR3 is built from 14 residues. This CDR3 is CASSLQGSNQPQHF. The CDR3 DNA reads TGTGCCAGCAGTCTACAGGGCAGCAATCAGCCCCAGCATTTT.

The sample holds many counts of this clonotype. This beta chain is an off-target read within a library intended for alpha chains, so its frequency means little. The CDR3 here is CASSPVDLGNYEQYF. The CDR3 bases are TGTGCCAGCTCACCAGTTGACTTGGGGAACTACGAGCAGTACTTC. V usage is TRBV18 and J usage is TRBJ2-7; D gene unclear. The V and J ends lost 2 bases and 3 bases respectively, with 14 bases between them. Germline V gene data show CDR1 as KGHSH and CDR2 as LQKENI. This CDR3 contains 15 residues.

By sample fraction, this clonotype is medium-sized (0.01 to 0.1%). Within a library made for alpha chains, this beta chain is off target, and its count is uninformative. The rearrangement joins TRBV20-1 to TRBJ2-7; 8 positions agree with TRBD1. Trimming took 6 bases from V and 0 from J; bases not matched to a gene: 13. Germline assignment: CDR1 DFQATT and CDR2 SNEGSKA (reference sequence). The CDR3 runs 16 residues. The CDR3 spells CSANWVGQAISYEQYF. CDR3 sequence (DNA): TGCAGTGCCAACTGGGTGGGACAGGCGATCTCCTACGAGCAGTACTTC.

This clonotype appeared many times. This beta chain slipped into a library made for alpha chains as a stray read, so its size is not meaningful. This rearrangement joins TRBV6-9 to TRBJ2-1; TRBD1 aligns across 8 bases. The CDR3 loop spans 20 amino acids. Germline trimming cut 5 bases from V and 3 bases from J; bases unmatched to any gene: 21. Germline loops: CDR1 MNHGY, CDR2 SVAAGI. The CDR3 DNA follows: TGTGCCAGCAGTCAGATAGGTTCCAGGGGGCCTTCTCGCGTCTACAATGAGCAGTTCTTC. Its protein is CASSQIGSRGPSRVYNEQFF.

This clonotype was seen only once. Because the library targeted alpha chains, this beta chain is an off-target read whose size means little. The chain uses TRBV9 and TRBJ1-6; D uncertain. Germline CDR1 SGDLS, CDR2 YYNGEE. Trimming shortened V by 3 bases and J by 7 bases, and 5 bases separated the two germline ends. The CDR3 contains 12 residues. Here the CDR3 reads CASSGGNSPLHF. As DNA, the CDR3 is TGTGCCAGCAGCGGCGGAAATTCACCCCTCCACTTT. Supplemented by reference TRBV9 and TRBJ1-6, the full variable domain reads DSGVTQTPKHLITATGQRVTLRCSPRSGDLSVYWYQQSLDQGLQFLIQYYNGEERAKGNILERFSAQQFPDLHSELNLSSLELGDSALYFCASSGGNSPLHFGNGTRLTVT.

This clonotype is deemed medium-sized. Since it is a stray read in a library aimed at alpha chains, this beta chain has a size that is not meaningful. This rearrangement joins TRBV28 to TRBJ2-7; D is perhaps TRBD1 (5 bases). Trimming removed 2 bases at V and 6 bases at J, with 8 bases between. The germline CDR1 and CDR2 sequences are MDHEN and SYDVKM. This CDR3 has 12 amino acids. The CDR3 DNA sequence: TGTGCCAGCAGTTTACCAGGGTCCGAGCAGTACTTC. It translates to CASSLPGSEQYF.

By proportion, this clonotype is medium-sized. Because the library targeted alpha chains, this beta chain is an off-target read whose size means little. The V call is TRBV6-2 or TRBV6-3, the J call TRBJ2-7; D gene unclear. The V end lost 9 bases, the J end lost 5 bases, and 23 bases lay between the germline ends. The CDR3 totals 15 residues. The V gene's germline CDR1 is MNHEY and CDR2 SVGEGT. DNA of the CDR3: TGTGCCAGTAGTCAACCGGACGGGTACATGAACGAGCAGTACTTC. It encodes CASSQPDGYMNEQYF.

There are many counts of this clonotype. For a library built for alpha chains, this beta chain is a stray read; little rests on its size. The chain combines TRBV5-4 with TRBJ2-1; D is perhaps TRBD1 or TRBD2 (5 bases each). Trimming stripped 0 bases from V and 8 bases from J, with 9 bases between. CDR1 and CDR2 from the germline V gene are SGHNT and YYREEE (reference sequence). The CDR3 is made up of 13 amino acids. In DNA, the CDR3 is TGTGCCAGCAGCTTGGTTAAGGGACATGAGCAGTTCTTC. It codes for CASSLVKGHEQFF.

This clonotype has ten or more counts. This beta chain was picked up by a library intended for alpha chains and is off target, so its count carries little meaning. The V and J genes are TRBV6-1 and TRBJ2-7, with 9 bases fitting TRBD2. The CDR3 is 15 residues long. Germline V gives CDR1 MNHNS, CDR2 SASEGT. The V and J ends lost 8 bases and 3 bases, in that order; junction bases with no gene match: 11. The CDR3 DNA reads TGTGCCAGCCGTTTTATGGCGGGAGGGGTCTACGAGCAGTACTTC. Translation gives CASRFMAGGVYEQYF.

This clonotype was picked up many times. The size of this beta chain means little, since it is a stray read in a library made for alpha chains. The chain carries TRBV10-3 and TRBJ2-7; 9 positions agree with TRBD1. The V gene's germline CDR1 is ENHRY and CDR2 SYGVKD. The V and J ends lost 8 bases and 6 bases, in that order; junction bases with no gene match: 8. The CDR3 extends over 13 amino acids. The CDR3 loop reads CAIYQGQGGEQYF. DNA for the CDR3: TGTGCCATCTATCAGGGACAGGGCGGCGAGCAGTACTTC.

Many counts were recorded for this clonotype. Within a library made for alpha chains, this beta chain is off target, and its count is uninformative. The chain has TRBV20-1 and TRBJ2-1; 7 bases line up with TRBD1. The CDR3 is 12 amino acids. V was pared by 2 bases and J by 7 bases, with 2 bases of the junction left unmatched. Germline CDR1 is DFQATT and CDR2 is SNEGSKA (reference sequence). For the CDR3, the DNA is TGCAGTGCTAGACGACAGGGTAATGAGCAGTTCTTC. Protein sequence: CSARRQGNEQFF.